The sequence of this TCR beta chain was determined in a study of molecular identifiers for immune sequencing clone quantification. Study in general: In replicates, RNA from about 20,000 or 100,000 naive CD8 cells was split five ways, four sequenced.

V lost 1 base and J 6 bases, leaving 13 bases between the germline ends. The CDR3 covers 14 residues. Germline V lookup: CDR1 SGHVS, CDR2 FNYEAQ. Listed TCR primers and previously described methods were used for bulk TCR libraries. TCRdb passed the PCR reads through MiXCR, listing each CDR3 protein once. The sample contains about 510,000 distinct CDR3 sequences, 20% to 25% of which appear only once. This TCR came from a human donor in good health. Some libraries in this study had Jurkat cell RNA spiked in. The material sequenced was naive CD8+ T cells from blood, with Jurkat cell RNA spiked in. Subset reported: FACS-sorted CD8+CD4-CCR7+CD45RA+ naive T cells. The chain couples TRBV7-6 to TRBJ2-7; possible D gene TRBD2, 5 bases. The CDR3 coding sequence is TGTGCCAGCAGCTTAGGCGGGCGGGTGTTCGAGCAGTACTTC. It codes for CASSLGGRVFEQYF.